This T cell receptor beta chain was captured by sequencing in a study of brain metastases from non-small cell lung cancer. TCRdb's table, derived via immunoSEQ multiplex PCR, lists solely in-frame clones and lacks some. Of approximately 4,400 clones listed, just under 85% are singletons. Trimming took off 0 bases at V and 5 bases at J, with 8 bases between the two ends. Germline assignment: CDR1 LGHDT and CDR2 YNNKEL (reference sequence). The CDR3 is 14 residues long. Findings and limits, study-wide: Expanded T-cell clones appeared in roughly 60% of brain metastases over primaries. T-cell infiltration was lower in brain metastases than primaries (P < 0.001). Paired brain metastases and primary tumors largely shared TCR repertoires.

On this clone: Its antigen is unknown.

The TCR comes from a donor over 35 with non-small cell lung cancer. The rearrangement uses TRBV3-1 (or the pseudogene TRBV3-2) and TRBJ2-1; no clear D. The sample taken for sequencing was primary lung tumor tissue. CDR3 amino acids: CASSQDNGDNEQFF. For the CDR3, the DNA is TGTGCCAGCAGCCAAGATAATGGGGACAATGAGCAGTTCTTC.